The source of this TCR beta chain is a study of shared clonotypes between healthy human individuals. The authors sequenced unsorted PBMC DNA on ten immunoSEQ deep assay plates. Using immunoSEQ multiplex PCR, the repertoire was profiled, and TCRdb retains in-frame clones only, with some absent. The table shows some 96,000 clones, with roughly 50% occurring only once. There are 14 residues in the CDR3. V was shortened by 1 base and J by 13 bases, with 16 bases between the two germline ends. In germline, CDR1 is LNHNV, CDR2 YYDKDF (reference sequence). The TCR originated in a woman between 35 and 50 years old in good health. Some clones in this sample may be carry-over from other donors' samples. This chain uses TRBV15 with TRBJ1-4; D remains unclear. The sample was PBMCs. The CDR3 DNA reads TGTGCCACCAGCAGAGTTATCGGAGGAATGGGACTGTTTTTT. It encodes CATSRVIGGMGLFF.